This T cell receptor (beta chain) was recovered during a study of identical twins. MiXCR was run by TCRdb on the 5' RACE reads, yielding one entry per CDR3 protein. In the table there are about 470,000 distinct CDR3 sequences, about 24% of which are singletons. The V gene's germline CDR1 is KGHSH and CDR2 LQKENI. This CDR3 spans 14 amino acids. V lost 3 bases, J lost 5 bases, and 7 bases stayed unmatched. Study-level results: Twin sharing of out-of-frame TCR alpha was underestimated by models in monozygotic pairs.

This clonotype appeared a single time. The antigen remains unidentified. These same records also appear under a second study, on T cells expressing NK-cell markers.

This rearrangement joins TRBV18 to TRBJ2-7; TRBD2 matches 7 bases. The sequencing sample was made of CD4+ T cells sorted from blood. The receptor was derived from a woman younger than 35 in good health. In nucleotides, the CDR3 is TGTGCCAGCTCACCGCCAGGGAGGGACCACGAGCAGTACTTC. Translated, it gives CASSPPGRDHEQYF.